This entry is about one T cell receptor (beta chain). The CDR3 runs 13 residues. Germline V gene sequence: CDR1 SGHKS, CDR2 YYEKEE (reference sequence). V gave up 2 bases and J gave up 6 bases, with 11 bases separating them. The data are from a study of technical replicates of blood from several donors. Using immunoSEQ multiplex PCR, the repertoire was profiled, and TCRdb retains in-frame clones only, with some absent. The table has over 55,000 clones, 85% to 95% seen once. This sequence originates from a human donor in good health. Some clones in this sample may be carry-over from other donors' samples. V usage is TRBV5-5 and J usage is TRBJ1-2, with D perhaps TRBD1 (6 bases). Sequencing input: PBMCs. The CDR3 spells CASSFYAGDGYTF. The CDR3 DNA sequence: TGTGCCAGCAGCTTCTATGCAGGGGATGGCTACACCTTC.